This entry describes one TCR beta chain. Its target is unknown. This record comes from a study of metastatic and nonmetastatic thyroid tumors. Study results and limitations: Significantly higher TCR beta diversity was reportedly seen in malignant thyroid tumors than benign nodules, in blood and tumor.

Ahead of thyroid surgery, no patient had received treatment of any kind. Via MiXCR, TCRdb re-called the PCR reads. Of 7,000 to 9,500 clones detected, less than 25% appear once; the ten largest clones hold about a sixth. This CDR3 comprises 19 residues. CDR1 LNHNV and CDR2 YYDKDF come from the germline V gene (reference sequence). V shed 5 bases, J shed 6 bases, and the junction held 16 bases outside the gene matches. The sequence was obtained from a female donor with papillary thyroid cancer or a benign thyroid nodule (not recorded which). Some clones in this sample may be carry-over from other donors' samples. The chain joins TRBV15 to TRBJ2-6; 10 bases are shared with TRBD1. Sequences were obtained from adjacent normal tissue. The CDR3 is CATSGVPGQGTFVANVLTF. Written as DNA, the CDR3 is TGTGCCACCAGCGGAGTACCGGGACAGGGGACCTTTGTGGCCAACGTCCTGACTTTC.